This T cell receptor (beta chain) derives from a study of blood T cell repertoires in COVID-19. Participants were placed into cohorts based on the clinical history they reported. Recovery among Cohort 3 donors was established by two negative PCRs, clearance, or symptom resolution. V was cut by 1 base and J by 1 base, with 21 bases left in between. Per germline, CDR1 SGHVS and CDR2 FNYEAQ. The CDR3 extends over 19 amino acids. Profiled with immunoSEQ multiplex PCR; TCRdb holds only in-frame clones, not every one. The table shows approximately 210,000 clones, with around 82% occurring only once. Material: PBMCs or T cells enriched from blood (not recorded which). This chain connects TRBV7-6 to TRBJ2-3, with D maybe TRBD2 (7 bases). The sequence came from a middle-aged man who had recovered from COVID-19. CDR3 DNA: TGTGCCAGCAGCTTAGTTCGCCCGACTTACGGGGGGCGCACAGATACGCAGTATTTT. It encodes CASSLVRPTYGGRTDTQYF. The whole variable domain, filled in from reference TRBV7-6 and TRBJ2-3, reads GAGVSQSPRYKVTKRGQDVALRCDPISGHVSLYWYRQALGQGPEFLTYFNYEAQQDKSGLPNDRFSAERPEGSISTLTIQRTEQRDSAMYRCASSLVRPTYGGRTDTQYFGPGTRLTVL.